The clone carrying this T cell receptor (beta chain) occurred a few times. Its antigen is unknown. These data belong to a study of shared clonotypes between healthy human individuals. Study results and caveats: A limitation of the genetic and exposure-history diversity represented arose from few donors.

The CDR3 loop spans 13 amino acids. Looked up from germline, CDR1 is LNHDA and CDR2 is SQIVND (reference sequence). With 7 bases clipped from V and 6 bases from J, the junction kept 3 bases outside the gene matches. Per the original methods: Junction-only immunoSEQ data arrived without quality scores, meaning filtering differed. Sequencing used immunoSEQ multiplex PCR; TCRdb keeps in-frame clones, though not all of them. V, J and clone size were drawn from that table, and D and trimming were deduced from the DNA. The repertoire holds about 520,000 clones, with over 70% as singletons. There were only Caucasian adults among the donors, and all lived in Nashville, Tennessee.

Sequenced material: PBMCs. The V gene is TRBV19, the J gene TRBJ2-1, with 10 bases lining up with TRBD1. This receptor was obtained from a woman in her forties in good health. Some clones in this sample may be carry-over from other donors' samples. The CDR3 spells CASKRQGANEQFF. The CDR3 DNA follows: TGTGCCAGTAAAAGACAGGGGGCCAATGAGCAGTTCTTC.